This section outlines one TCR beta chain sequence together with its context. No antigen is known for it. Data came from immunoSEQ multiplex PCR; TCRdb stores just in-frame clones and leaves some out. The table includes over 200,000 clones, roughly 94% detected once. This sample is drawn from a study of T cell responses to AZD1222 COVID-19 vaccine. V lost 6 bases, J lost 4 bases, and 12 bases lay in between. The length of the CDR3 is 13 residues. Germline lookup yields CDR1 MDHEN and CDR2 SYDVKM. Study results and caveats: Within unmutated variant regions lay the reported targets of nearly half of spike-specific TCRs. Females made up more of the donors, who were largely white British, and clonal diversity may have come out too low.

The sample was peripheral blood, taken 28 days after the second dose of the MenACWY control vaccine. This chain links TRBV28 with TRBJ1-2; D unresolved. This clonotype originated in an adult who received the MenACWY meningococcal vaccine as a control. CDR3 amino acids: CASSLQTFYGYTF. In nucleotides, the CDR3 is TGTGCCAGCAGCCTCCAGACATTCTATGGCTACACCTTC.